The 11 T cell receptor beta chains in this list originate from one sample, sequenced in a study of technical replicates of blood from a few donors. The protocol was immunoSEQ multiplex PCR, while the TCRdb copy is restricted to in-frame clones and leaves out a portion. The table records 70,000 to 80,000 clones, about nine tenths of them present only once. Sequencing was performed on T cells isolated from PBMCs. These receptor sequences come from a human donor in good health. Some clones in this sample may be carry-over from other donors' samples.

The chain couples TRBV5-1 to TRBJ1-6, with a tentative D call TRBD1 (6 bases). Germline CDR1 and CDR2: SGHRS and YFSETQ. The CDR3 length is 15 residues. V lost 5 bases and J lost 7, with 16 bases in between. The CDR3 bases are TGCGCCAGCAGTAGGGCTCGAGACAGGAATTCACCCCTCCACTTT. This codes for CASSRARDRNSPLHF.

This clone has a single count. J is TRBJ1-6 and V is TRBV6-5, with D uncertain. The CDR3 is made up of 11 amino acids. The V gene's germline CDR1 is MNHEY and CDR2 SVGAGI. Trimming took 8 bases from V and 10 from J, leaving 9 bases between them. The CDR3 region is CASRGNSPLHF. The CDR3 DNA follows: TGTGCCAGCCGGGGAAACTCACCCCTCCACTTT.

The CDR3 is CASSGGQGFSEQYF. Written as DNA, the CDR3 is TGTGCCAGCTCCGGGGGACAGGGCTTCTCCGAGCAGTACTTC. The genes are TRBV5-4 and TRBJ2-7, with TRBD1 matching over 9 bases. Germline CDR1 and CDR2: SGHNT and YYREEE (reference sequence). The CDR3 runs to 14 residues. J gave up 6 bases and V 7 bases, and 11 bases lay outside the gene matches. The whole variable domain, remainder taken from reference TRBV5-4 and TRBJ2-7, is ETGVTQSPTHLIKTRGQQVTLRCSSQSGHNTVSWYQQALGQGPQFIFQYYREEENGRGNFPPRFSGLQFPNYSSELNVNALELDDSALYLCASSGGQGFSEQYFGPGTRLTVT.

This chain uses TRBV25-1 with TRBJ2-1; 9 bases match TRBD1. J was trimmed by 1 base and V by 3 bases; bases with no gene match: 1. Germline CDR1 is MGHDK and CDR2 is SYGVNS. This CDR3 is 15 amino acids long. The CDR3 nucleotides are TGTGCCAGCAGTGAGACAGGGGGGTCCTACAATGAGCAGTTCTTC. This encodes CASSETGGSYNEQFF. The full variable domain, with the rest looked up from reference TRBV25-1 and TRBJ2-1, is EADIYQTPRYLVIGTGKKITLECSQTMGHDKMYWYQQDPGMELHLIHYSYGVNSTEKGDLSSESTVSRIRTEHFPLTLESARPSHTSQYLCASSETGGSYNEQFFGPGTRLTVL.

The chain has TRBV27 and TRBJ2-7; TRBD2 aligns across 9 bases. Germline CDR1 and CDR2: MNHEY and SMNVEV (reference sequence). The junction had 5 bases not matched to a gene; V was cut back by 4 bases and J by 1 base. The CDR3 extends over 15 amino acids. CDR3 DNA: TGTGCCAGCAGTTCTCGACTAGCGGCGTCCTACGAGCAGTACTTC. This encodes CASSSRLAASYEQYF.

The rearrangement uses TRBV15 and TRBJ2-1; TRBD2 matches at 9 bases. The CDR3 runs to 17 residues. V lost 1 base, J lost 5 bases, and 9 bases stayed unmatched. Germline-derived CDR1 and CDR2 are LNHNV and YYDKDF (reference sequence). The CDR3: CATSRAGSGGDNNEQFF. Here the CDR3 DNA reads TGTGCCACCAGCAGAGCTGGTAGCGGGGGTGATAACAATGAGCAGTTCTTC.

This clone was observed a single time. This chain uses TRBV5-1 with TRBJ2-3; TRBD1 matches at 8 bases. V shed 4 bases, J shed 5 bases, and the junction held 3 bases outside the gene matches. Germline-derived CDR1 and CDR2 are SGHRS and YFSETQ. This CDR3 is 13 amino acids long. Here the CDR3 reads CASSQDRGDTQYF. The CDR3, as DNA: TGCGCCAGCAGCCAAGACAGGGGAGATACGCAGTATTTT.

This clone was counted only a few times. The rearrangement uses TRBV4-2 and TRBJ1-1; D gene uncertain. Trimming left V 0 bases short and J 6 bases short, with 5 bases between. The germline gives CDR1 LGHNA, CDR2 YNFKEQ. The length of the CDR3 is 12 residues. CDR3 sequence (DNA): TGTGCCAGCAGCCAAGATAGATCTGAAGCTTTCTTT. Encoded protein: CASSQDRSEAFF.

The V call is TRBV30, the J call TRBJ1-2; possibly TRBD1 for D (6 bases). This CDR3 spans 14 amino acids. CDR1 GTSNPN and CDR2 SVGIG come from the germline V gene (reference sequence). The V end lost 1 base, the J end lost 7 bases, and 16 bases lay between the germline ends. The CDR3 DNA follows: TGTGCCTGGAGTGCAGCTACAGGGTTAGGTGGCTACACCTTC. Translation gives CAWSAATGLGGYTF.

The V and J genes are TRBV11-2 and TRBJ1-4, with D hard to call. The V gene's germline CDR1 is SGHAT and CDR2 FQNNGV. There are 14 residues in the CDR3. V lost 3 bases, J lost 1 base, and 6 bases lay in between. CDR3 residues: CASSFGVTNEKLFF. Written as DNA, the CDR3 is TGTGCCAGCAGCTTCGGTGTAACTAATGAAAAACTGTTTTTT.

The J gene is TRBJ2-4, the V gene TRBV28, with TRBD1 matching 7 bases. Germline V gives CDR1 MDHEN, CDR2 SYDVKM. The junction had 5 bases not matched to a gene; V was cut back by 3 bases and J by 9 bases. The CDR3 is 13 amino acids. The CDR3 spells CASSLGQMGIQYF. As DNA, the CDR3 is TGTGCCAGCAGTTTGGGACAGATGGGCATTCAGTACTTC.